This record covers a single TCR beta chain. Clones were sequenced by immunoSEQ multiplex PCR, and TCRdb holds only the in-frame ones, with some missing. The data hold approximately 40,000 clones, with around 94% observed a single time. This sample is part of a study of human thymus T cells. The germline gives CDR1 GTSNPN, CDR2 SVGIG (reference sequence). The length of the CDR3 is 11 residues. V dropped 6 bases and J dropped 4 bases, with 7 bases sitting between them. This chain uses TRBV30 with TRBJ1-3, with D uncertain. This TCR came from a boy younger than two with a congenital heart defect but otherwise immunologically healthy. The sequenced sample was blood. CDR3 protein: CACARGNTIYF. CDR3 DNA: TGTGCCTGTGCCCGGGGAAACACCATATATTTT.